These 32 T cell receptor beta chains originate from one sample sequenced in a study of shared clonotypes between healthy human individuals. Clones were sequenced by immunoSEQ multiplex PCR, and TCRdb holds only the in-frame ones, with some missing. The table has nearly 1 million clones, about three quarters seen once; the top ten hold roughly 1.5%. The material sequenced was memory CD4+ T cells sorted from blood. Subset described: CD45RA-negative fraction. The receptor source for this set is a man younger than 35 in good health.

In this sample, this clone turned up many times. V and J are TRBV30 and TRBJ1-2; the match to TRBD1 covers 8 bases. V shed 5 bases and J 7 bases; nucleotides not matched to a gene: 6. Germline V lookup: CDR1 GTSNPN, CDR2 SVGIG (reference sequence). This CDR3 has 12 amino acids. The CDR3 sequence: CAWDDRGLGYTF. The DNA of the CDR3 is TGTGCCTGGGACGACAGGGGACTTGGCTACACCTTC.

The chain carries TRBV6-5 and TRBJ2-3; 7 nucleotides match TRBD1. Germline-derived CDR1 and CDR2 are MNHEY and SVGAGI. Trimming took 6 bases from V and 6 from J; bases not matched to a gene: 3. CDR3 length: 12 amino acids. The CDR3 region is CASRDRADTQYF. As DNA, the CDR3 is TGTGCCAGCAGAGACAGGGCCGATACGCAGTATTTT.

The chain recombines TRBV5-1 with TRBJ1-2; D remains ambiguous. This CDR3 is 14 amino acids long. Per germline, CDR1 SGHRS and CDR2 YFSETQ. The V end was cut by 1 base, the J end by 4 bases, with 11 bases between. The CDR3 coding sequence is TGCGCCAGCAGCTTGAACCCGGTCATCTATGGCTACACCTTC. Its protein is CASSLNPVIYGYTF.

This clone was recorded at least ten times. DNA of the CDR3: TGCGCCAGCAGCACACTAGCGGGAGAGTTAGATACGCAGTATTTT. Protein sequence: CASSTLAGELDTQYF. The chain combines TRBV5-1 with TRBJ2-3; 11 nucleotides align to TRBD2. Germline trimming cut 4 bases from V and 5 bases from J; bases unmatched to any gene: 6. The CDR3 contains 15 residues. Germline values: CDR1 SGHRS, CDR2 YFSETQ.

The genes are TRBV19 and TRBJ1-2, with 9 bases that match TRBD1. The V and J ends lost 5 bases and 7 bases, in that order; junction bases with no gene match: 11. This CDR3 has 15 amino acids. Germline V lookup: CDR1 LNHDA, CDR2 SQIVND (reference sequence). CDR3 region: CASSVPGQGKGGYTF. CDR3 DNA sequence: TGTGCCAGTAGTGTTCCGGGACAGGGTAAAGGTGGCTACACCTTC.

The chain employs TRBV19 and TRBJ1-1; no firm D call. CDR1 LNHDA and CDR2 SQIVND come from the germline V gene (reference sequence). The CDR3 runs to 14 residues. V was shortened by 1 base and J by 4 bases, with 10 bases between the two germline ends. The CDR3 loop is CASSIVGKATEAFF. As DNA, the CDR3 is TGTGCCAGTAGTATAGTGGGGAAGGCCACTGAAGCTTTCTTT. The whole variable domain, remainder taken from reference TRBV19 and TRBJ1-1, is DGGITQSPKYLFRKEGQNVTLSCEQNLNHDAMYWYRQDPGQGLRLIYYSQIVNDFQKGDIAEGYSVSREKKESFPLTVTSAQKNPTAFYLCASSIVGKATEAFFGQGTRLTVV.

This chain connects TRBV4-1 to TRBJ2-7, with a tentative D call TRBD2 (6 bases). The V gene's germline CDR1 is MGHRA and CDR2 YSYEKL. The CDR3 has 16 residues. V was trimmed by 0 bases and J by 2 bases, leaving 14 bases between them. CDR3 amino acids: CASSQESSGPTYEQYF. In DNA form, the CDR3 reads TGCGCCAGCAGCCAAGAAAGCAGCGGGCCCACCTACGAGCAGTACTTC.

This chain joins TRBV7-8 and TRBJ2-3; TRBD2 aligns across 11 bases. Looked up from germline, CDR1 is SGHVS and CDR2 is FQNEAQ. The CDR3 consists of 17 residues. The junction had 8 bases not matched to a gene; V was cut back by 1 base and J by 5 bases. CDR3 nucleotides: TGTGCCAGCAGCTTAGAGGTAGCGGGGGGGCCCGGAGATACGCAGTATTTT. Its translation is CASSLEVAGGPGDTQYF.

The chain is built from TRBV5-5 and TRBJ1-5; D perhaps matches TRBD1 (6 bases). Germline V gene data show CDR1 as SGHKS and CDR2 as YYEKEE (reference sequence). Trimming cost V 1 base and J 4 bases, with 12 bases left between them. This CDR3 has 15 amino acids. In DNA form, the CDR3 reads TGTGCCAGCAGCTTGACCCCGGGGGCGAATCAGCCCCAGCATTTT. Protein product: CASSLTPGANQPQHF.

With regard to this clone: Other DNA variants within this sample encode the same CDR3. The rearrangement links TRBV5-6 to TRBJ1-6; tentatively, D is TRBD1 (5 bases). V was shortened by 0 bases and J by 7 bases, with 8 bases between the two germline ends. The CDR3 sequence is 14 residues long. CDR1 and CDR2 (germline): SGHDT, YYEEEE. The CDR3 loop is CASSLGQGNSPLHF. DNA for the CDR3: TGTGCCAGCAGCTTGGGGCAGGGAAATTCACCCCTCCACTTT.

As for this clone: Other nucleotide sequences from this sample produce the same CDR3. The chain links TRBV7-9 to TRBJ1-5; D gene ambiguous. The V end lost 4 bases, the J end lost 0 bases, and 7 bases lay between the germline ends. This CDR3 region has 14 residues. Germline V CDR1 and CDR2: SEHNR, FQNEAQ (reference sequence). CDR3 bases: TGTGCCAGCAGCTCCGACCTTAGCAATCAGCCCCAGCATTTT. It is translated as CASSSDLSNQPQHF. The full variable domain, with the rest looked up from reference TRBV7-9 and TRBJ1-5, is DTGVSQNPRHKITKRGQNVTFRCDPISEHNRLYWYRQTLGQGPEFLTYFQNEAQLEKSRLLSDRFSAERPKGSFSTLEIQRTEQGDSAMYLCASSSDLSNQPQHFGDGTRLSIL.

CDR3 nucleotides: TGTGCCAGCAGCTGGGGGGGTAGCGGGATTCCCTACGAGCAGTACTTC. This codes for CASSWGGSGIPYEQYF. The chain is built from TRBV5-4 and TRBJ2-7; 8 positions match TRBD2. Germline assignment: CDR1 SGHNT and CDR2 YYREEE (reference sequence). V shed 3 bases, J shed 2 bases, and the junction held 10 bases outside the gene matches. The CDR3 is 16 amino acids.

The gene calls are TRBV29-1 and TRBJ2-1; the D gene is possibly TRBD1 (5 bases). The germline CDR1 and CDR2 sequences are SQVTM and ANQGSEA. V lost 8 bases to trimming and J lost 0 bases, with 14 bases between them. This CDR3 region has 14 residues. Here the CDR3 reads CSLTNRSSYNEQFF. The CDR3 nucleotides read TGCAGCCTAACGAACAGGAGCTCCTACAATGAGCAGTTCTTC.

This clone was recorded a few times. Additional DNA sequences in this sample encode the identical CDR3. This chain uses TRBV5-1 with TRBJ1-4, with TRBD1 matching 8 bases. The CDR3 is 14 amino acids. The ends lost 0 bases at V and 5 bases at J; junction bases unmatched: 0. The germline CDR1 and CDR2 sequences are SGHRS and YFSETQ. CDR3 in DNA: TGCGCCAGCAGCTTGGGGACAGGGAATGAAAAACTGTTTTTT. Its protein is CASSLGTGNEKLFF.

This clone was found a few times. This chain joins TRBV27 and TRBJ1-2; no definite D call. Between the trimmed V and J ends, which lost 2 bases and 1 base, there was a span of 14 bases. Looked up from germline, CDR1 is MNHEY and CDR2 is SMNVEV (reference sequence). The CDR3 consists of 16 residues. This CDR3 is CASSLKWSANNYGYTF. Written as DNA, the CDR3 is TGTGCCAGCAGTTTAAAGTGGTCAGCGAATAACTATGGCTACACCTTC.

The V call is TRBV5-1, the J call TRBJ2-2; D uncertain. Trimming left V 2 bases short and J 4 bases short, with 6 bases between. Germline-derived CDR1 and CDR2 are SGHRS and YFSETQ. The CDR3 loop spans 13 amino acids. CDR3 coding DNA: TGCGCCAGCAGCTTAATAGGCACCGGGGAGCTGTTTTTT. Its protein product is CASSLIGTGELFF.

The chain carries TRBV5-6 and TRBJ1-6, with D uncertain. V dropped 4 bases and J dropped 4 bases, with 6 bases sitting between them. CDR1 is SGHDT, CDR2 YYEEEE, per germline. The CDR3 contains 13 residues. The CDR3 region is CASSREYNSPLHF. CDR3 bases: TGTGCCAGCAGCCGGGAGTATAATTCACCCCTCCACTTT. The complete variable domain, with remaining parts taken from reference TRBV5-6 and TRBJ1-6, reads DAGVTQSPTHLIKTRGQQVTLRCSPKSGHDTVSWYQQALGQGPQFIFQYYEEEERQRGNFPDRFSGHQFPNYSSELNVNALLLGDSALYLCASSREYNSPLHFGNGTRLTVT.

The genes are TRBV30 and TRBJ2-2, with TRBD2 matching 11 bases. The CDR3 has 18 residues. Germline loops: CDR1 GTSNPN, CDR2 SVGIG (reference sequence). Germline trimming cut 3 bases from V and 0 bases from J; bases unmatched to any gene: 9. Here the CDR3 reads CAWSQSLTSGANTGELFF. The CDR3 DNA is TGTGCCTGGAGCCAGTCCCTGACTAGCGGGGCGAACACCGGGGAGCTGTTTTTT.

The rearrangement links TRBV7-2 to TRBJ2-3, with D tentatively TRBD1 (5 bases). Germline V gene lookup returns CDR1 SGHTA and CDR2 FQGNSA. V shed 2 bases and J shed 0 bases, with 12 bases lying between them. This CDR3 contains 16 residues. The CDR3 region has the DNA TGTGCCAGCAGCTTAAATGCTAGGACAAGCACAGATACGCAGTATTTT. It is translated as CASSLNARTSTDTQYF.

The gene calls are TRBV5-8 and TRBJ2-7; TRBD1 agrees at 10 bases. The germline CDR1 and CDR2 sequences are SGHTS and YDEGEE. The CDR3 sequence is 13 residues long. Germline trimming cut 6 bases from V and 10 bases from J; bases unmatched to any gene: 10. DNA for the CDR3: TGTGCCAGCACAGCGGACAGGGGGACAGTCCAGTACTTC. It is translated as CASTADRGTVQYF. Variable domain in full (rest from reference TRBV5-8 and TRBJ2-7): EAGVTQSPTHLIKTRGQQATLRCSPISGHTSVYWYQQALGLGLQFLLWYDEGEERNRGNFPPRFSGRQFPNYSSELNVNALELEDSALYLCASTADRGTVQYFGPGTRLTVT.

Here the CDR3 reads CASSRDRVSSSSHEQYF. In DNA, the CDR3 is TGTGCCAGCAGTCGGGACAGGGTTTCATCGAGCAGCCACGAGCAGTACTTC. This rearrangement joins TRBV27 to TRBJ2-7, with 9 nucleotides matching TRBD1. Germline values: CDR1 MNHEY, CDR2 SMNVEV (reference sequence). V was clipped by 5 bases and J by 5 bases; unmatched bases: 16. The CDR3 spans 17 residues.

The sample holds a few counts of this clone. This chain uses TRBV30 with TRBJ1-4; D ambiguous. V was cut by 0 bases and J by 7 bases, with 9 bases left in between. Per the germline V gene, CDR1 is GTSNPN and CDR2 is SVGIG (reference sequence). The CDR3 extends over 13 amino acids. CDR3 loop: CAWSVLTTEKLFF. CDR3 DNA: TGTGCCTGGAGTGTGTTGACAACTGAAAAACTGTTTTTT.

The rearrangement links TRBV29-1 to TRBJ1-2, with D possibly being TRBD1 (6 bases). The V end lost 6 bases, the J end lost 0 bases, and 14 bases lay between the germline ends. This CDR3 is built from 14 residues. Per germline, CDR1 SQVTM and CDR2 ANQGSEA. CDR3 DNA sequence: TGCAGCGTCACGCCCGGACAGTCTAACTATGGCTACACCTTC. Encoded protein: CSVTPGQSNYGYTF.

This clone was detected once. The V and J genes are TRBV7-8 and TRBJ2-7; 9 bases are shared with TRBD2. Per germline, CDR1 SGHVS and CDR2 FQNEAQ. Trimming removed 1 base from V and 9 bases from J; junction bases left unmatched: 13. The CDR3 is made up of 16 amino acids. This CDR3 is CASSLEGAGGPLAQYF. CDR3 DNA: TGTGCCAGCAGCTTAGAAGGGGCGGGGGGGCCTCTTGCGCAGTACTTC.

This clone was counted a few times. The chain is built from TRBV12-5 and TRBJ1-1; D not resolved. Germline assignment: CDR1 LGHNT and CDR2 FRNRAP. CDR3 length: 13 amino acids. Trimming took 5 bases from V and 8 from J, leaving 15 bases between them. CDR3 residues: CASGPGWISEAFF. The CDR3 DNA is TGTGCTAGTGGTCCCGGGTGGATCTCCGAAGCTTTCTTT.

V and J are TRBV9 and TRBJ1-1; D may be TRBD1 (5 bases). Germline values: CDR1 SGDLS, CDR2 YYNGEE. Trimming cost V 0 bases and J 6 bases, with 12 bases left between them. CDR3 length: 14 amino acids. The CDR3 DNA reads TGTGCCAGCAGCGTAGCAGGGCCCAACGCTGAAGCTTTCTTT. It translates to CASSVAGPNAEAFF.

The J gene is TRBJ2-6, the V gene TRBV7-2, with 11 bases identical to TRBD1. V lost 5 bases, J lost 1 base, and 1 base stayed unmatched. Germline V lookup: CDR1 SGHTA, CDR2 FQGNSA. CDR3 length equals 16 residues. CDR3 in DNA: TGTGCCAGCAGCCGGGACAGGGGGTCTGGGGCCAACGTCCTGACTTTC. The encoded protein is CASSRDRGSGANVLTF.

This chain joins TRBV12-5 and TRBJ2-5; no reliable D call. V was cut by 6 bases and J by 5 bases, with 7 bases left in between. Germline CDR1 is LGHNT and CDR2 is FRNRAP. This CDR3 spans 11 amino acids. The CDR3, as DNA: TGTGCTAGTGGCCCGAGGGAGACCCAGTACTTC. This codes for CASGPRETQYF.

This clone has only a few counts. Written as DNA, the CDR3 is TGTGCCAGCAGGCTCAAGGGGAGCACTGAAGCTTTCTTT. Amino acids: CASRLKGSTEAFF. This chain joins TRBV27 and TRBJ1-1; weak D call: TRBD1 (5 bases). From germline, CDR1 is MNHEY and CDR2 SMNVEV (reference sequence). This CDR3 is built from 13 residues. V dropped 6 bases and J dropped 4 bases, with 12 bases sitting between them.

This clone occurred once. The gene calls are TRBV30 and TRBJ2-5; 7 bases line up with TRBD2. J gave up 10 bases and V 3 bases, and 11 bases lay outside the gene matches. The germline V gene has CDR1 GTSNPN and CDR2 SVGIG (reference sequence). The CDR3 loop spans 13 amino acids. The CDR3 sequence: CAWREAAGRGQYF. In DNA form, the CDR3 reads TGTGCCTGGAGGGAAGCAGCGGGGCGTGGCCAGTACTTC.

This sequence joins TRBV6-1 and TRBJ2-3; 15 bases align to TRBD2. Germline-derived CDR1 and CDR2 are MNHNS and SASEGT. The CDR3 totals 18 residues. Trimming removed 2 bases from V and 4 bases from J; junction bases left unmatched: 7. The CDR3 DNA reads TGTGCCAGCAGTGAAAGGAAGGGACTAGCGGGGGGCCCAGATACGCAGTATTTT. As protein: CASSERKGLAGGPDTQYF.

The rearrangement links TRBV18 to TRBJ2-3; possible D gene TRBD1, 7 bases. V was pared by 6 bases and J by 2 bases, with 15 bases between. CDR1 is KGHSH, CDR2 LQKENI, per germline. The CDR3 is 15 amino acids. The CDR3 bases are TGTGCCAGCTCGGAGGGGGCGGTTACCACAGATACGCAGTATTTT. It encodes CASSEGAVTTDTQYF.